This is a list of T cell receptor beta chains from one sample in a study of technical replicates of blood from a handful of donors. TCRdb's table, derived via immunoSEQ multiplex PCR, lists solely in-frame clones and lacks some. The sample has about 56,000 clones; 80% to 95% are singletons. Sequencing was performed on PBMCs. The receptors shown here come from a human donor in good health. Some clones in this sample may be carry-over from other donors' samples. Both conserved end residues are part of each CDR3. D genes are given only for firm matches. Some rows have no size entry. The others give once, few or many, or a class for an expanded clone.

clone_size: -; d_call: -; j_call: TRBJ2-7; v_call: TRBV10-3; cdr3_nt: TGTGCCATCAGCCCCCAGTCAGAATACGAGCAGTACTTC; cdr3_aa: CAISPQSEYEQYF
clone_size: -; d_call: -; j_call: TRBJ1-1; v_call: TRBV4-3; cdr3_nt: TGCGCCAGCAGCCAAGCGCAGGGTGTCACTGAAGCTTTCTTT; cdr3_aa: CASSQAQGVTEAFF
clone_size: once; d_call: -; j_call: TRBJ1-1; v_call: TRBV21-1; cdr3_nt: TGTGCCAGCAGCATCCCGGGGGGGGTACCGAACACTGAAGCTTTCTTT; cdr3_aa: CASSIPGGVPNTEAFF
clone_size: -; d_call: -; j_call: TRBJ1-2; v_call: TRBV4-3; cdr3_nt: TGCGCCAGCAGCCAACTATATAACTATGGCTACACCTTC; cdr3_aa: CASSQLYNYGYTF
clone_size: -; d_call: TRBD1; j_call: TRBJ2-7; v_call: TRBV5-4; cdr3_nt: TGTGCCAGCAGCCTGGATGCCGGGACAGGGGTCTACGAGCAGTACTTC; cdr3_aa: CASSLDAGTGVYEQYF
clone_size: -; d_call: -; j_call: TRBJ1-5; v_call: TRBV19; cdr3_nt: TGTGCCAGTAGTATAGCCCAGAATCAGCCCCAGCATTTT; cdr3_aa: CASSIAQNQPQHF
clone_size: -; d_call: TRBD2; j_call: TRBJ2-1; v_call: TRBV5-4; cdr3_nt: TGTGCCAGCAGCCGGGGGGAAGCCTACAATGAGCAGTTCTTC; cdr3_aa: CASSRGEAYNEQFF
clone_size: -; d_call: -; j_call: TRBJ1-6; v_call: TRBV14; cdr3_nt: TGTGCCAGCAGCCAGACACAGGGATTACCCCTCCACTTT; cdr3_aa: CASSQTQGLPLHF
clone_size: once; d_call: -; j_call: TRBJ2-7; v_call: TRBV10-2; cdr3_nt: TGCGCCAGCGGGCGGGGCTCCTACGAGCAGTACTTC; cdr3_aa: CASGRGSYEQYF
clone_size: once; d_call: -; j_call: TRBJ2-5; v_call: TRBV29-1; cdr3_nt: TGCAGCGTTGGATCTAGCCAAGAGACCCAGTACTTC; cdr3_aa: CSVGSSQETQYF
clone_size: -; d_call: -; j_call: TRBJ2-5; v_call: TRBV6-5; cdr3_nt: TGTGCCAGCAGTTACTCGGGCATCGTTTGGGAGACCCAGTACTTC; cdr3_aa: CASSYSGIVWETQYF
clone_size: -; d_call: -; j_call: TRBJ1-5; v_call: TRBV7-2; cdr3_nt: TGTGCCAGCAGCCGGACAGTTAATCAGCCCCAGCATTTT; cdr3_aa: CASSRTVNQPQHF
clone_size: -; d_call: TRBD2; j_call: TRBJ2-7; v_call: TRBV6-6; cdr3_nt: TGTGCCAGCAGTTACGGCGGGAGGGTCGGCGAGCAGTACTTC; cdr3_aa: CASSYGGRVGEQYF
clone_size: -; d_call: TRBD2; j_call: TRBJ2-1; v_call: TRBV13; cdr3_nt: TGTGCCAGCAGCTTAGGGCGGGGGGTCTATGAGCAGTTCTTC; cdr3_aa: CASSLGRGVYEQFF
clone_size: -; d_call: -; j_call: TRBJ1-2; v_call: TRBV9; cdr3_nt: TGTGCCAGCAGCGGAACCCTGACAGTTAACTATGGCTACACCTTC; cdr3_aa: CASSGTLTVNYGYTF
clone_size: few; d_call: TRBD1; j_call: TRBJ1-1; v_call: TRBV29-1; cdr3_nt: TGCAGCGTGACAGGGCGGACTGAAGCTTTCTTT; cdr3_aa: CSVTGRTEAFF
clone_size: -; d_call: -; j_call: TRBJ2-7; v_call: TRBV27; cdr3_nt: TGTGCCAGCAGTTTATCTTCCGGTGGGCCCTACGAGCAGTACTTC; cdr3_aa: CASSLSSGGPYEQYF
clone_size: -; d_call: TRBD1; j_call: TRBJ2-7; v_call: TRBV27; cdr3_nt: TGTGCCAGCCGCACAGGGGGCATTGATTTGTCGGGATCCTACGAGCAGTACTTC; cdr3_aa: CASRTGGIDLSGSYEQYF
clone_size: -; d_call: -; j_call: TRBJ2-5; v_call: TRBV18; cdr3_nt: TGTGCCAGCTCACCACTGGGCAATCAAGAGACCCAGTACTTC; cdr3_aa: CASSPLGNQETQYF
clone_size: -; d_call: -; j_call: TRBJ1-5; v_call: TRBV7-8; cdr3_nt: TGTGCCAGCAGCTTAGGCCCTCGGGGGGGCGGCCAGCCCCAGCATTTT; cdr3_aa: CASSLGPRGGGQPQHF
clone_size: -; d_call: -; j_call: TRBJ1-1; v_call: TRBV7-2; cdr3_nt: TGTGCCAGCAGCACCCGCCGGGGGGGGCTAGAGGCTGAAGCTTTCTTT; cdr3_aa: CASSTRRGGLEAEAFF
clone_size: -; d_call: TRBD2; j_call: TRBJ2-1; v_call: TRBV28; cdr3_nt: TGTGCCAGCAGTCCTCTGGGCGGGAGCAAATCCTACAATGAGCAGTTCTTC; cdr3_aa: CASSPLGGSKSYNEQFF
clone_size: -; d_call: -; j_call: TRBJ2-1; v_call: TRBV28; cdr3_nt: TGTGCCAGCAGTTTACCGACGGGGAAATCGGGTAATGAGCAGTTCTTC; cdr3_aa: CASSLPTGKSGNEQFF
clone_size: -; d_call: -; j_call: TRBJ1-2; v_call: TRBV10-3; cdr3_nt: TGTGCCATCAGTGATGTTTCAGCGATTACTCAAAGGGGCTACACCTTC; cdr3_aa: CAISDVSAITQRGYTF
clone_size: -; d_call: -; j_call: TRBJ2-7; v_call: TRBV30; cdr3_nt: TGTGCCTGGAGTGTACCGGGGGGCAGGTACGAGCAGTACTTC; cdr3_aa: CAWSVPGGRYEQYF
clone_size: -; d_call: -; j_call: TRBJ2-2; v_call: TRBV4-2; cdr3_nt: TGTGCCAGCAGCCAAGAACGTGGGCCTGGGGGGACCGGGGAGCTGTTTTTT; cdr3_aa: CASSQERGPGGTGELFF
clone_size: -; d_call: TRBD2; j_call: TRBJ2-5; v_call: TRBV7-9; cdr3_nt: TGTGCCAGCAGCTTCAAGTTAGCGGGAGGACAAGAGACCCAGTACTTC; cdr3_aa: CASSFKLAGGQETQYF
clone_size: -; d_call: TRBD2; j_call: TRBJ2-3; v_call: TRBV19; cdr3_nt: TGTGCCAGTAAACCGGGACTAGCGTGGGATACGCAGTATTTT; cdr3_aa: CASKPGLAWDTQYF
clone_size: -; d_call: TRBD1; j_call: TRBJ2-7; v_call: TRBV6-5; cdr3_nt: TGTGCCAGCAGCTTAACCGGGACAGGGGACGAGCAGTACTTC; cdr3_aa: CASSLTGTGDEQYF